Sequencing of this T cell receptor beta chain was carried out in a study of control samples from healthy donors and cancer patients. The V segment lost 4 bases and the J segment 9 bases; nucleotides outside the gene matches: 7. The CDR3 runs 14 residues. The germline gives CDR1 MNHEY, CDR2 SMNVEV (reference sequence). Sequenced by immunoSEQ multiplex PCR; TCRdb stores in-frame clones only, minus some. The sample holds about 60,000 clones; 88% are singletons and the top ten take more than 3.5%. This sequence was found in a man in his fifties in good health. The sequencing input was blood. V and J are TRBV27 and TRBJ2-5, with 11 bases that match TRBD2. The CDR3 region is CASSYSSGRRSQYF. As DNA, the CDR3 is TGTGCCAGCAGTTATTCTAGCGGGAGGAGGTCCCAGTACTTC.